Many counts were recorded for the clone carrying this T cell receptor beta chain. Its target is not known. A single record per CDR3 protein comes from TCRdb applying MiXCR to the reads. Among approximately 250,000 distinct CDR3 sequences listed, around 12% were seen once. These data originate in a study of T cell repertoires in cytomegalovirus infection. Study context: Shared public TCR beta signatures pointed to both CMV infection and a matching HLA type. Study-wide results and caveats: Across the ex vivo response, the dominant clonotypes were HLA-C-restricted CMV-specific TCR beta clonotypes. Adding up the frequency of public TCR beta families identified people who carried CMV plus the relevant HLA.

The receptor was isolated from a human donor in good health (CMV status not recorded). Some clones in this sample may be carry-over from other donors' samples. What was sequenced was PBMCs.

In DNA form, the CDR3 reads TGTGCCAGCAGCCGACCGGGGGCAGCCTACGAGCAGTACTTC. Translating it yields CASSRPGAAYEQYF. V is TRBV7-2 and J is TRBJ2-7; D is perhaps TRBD1 or TRBD2 (6 bases each). With 5 bases removed from V and 2 bases from J, the gap between germline ends came to 13 bases. This CDR3 region has 14 residues. The V gene's germline CDR1 is SGHTA and CDR2 FQGNSA.